Each of the 9 T cell receptor beta chains below was sequenced from the same sample in a study of T-cell reconstitution after alpha-beta-depleted transplantation in children. During its preparation, the TCRbeta library received unique molecular identifiers. One entry per CDR3 protein results from TCRdb running MiXCR on the PCR reads. The sample carries almost 500,000 distinct CDR3 sequences, under 12% recorded once. The sample consisted of PBMCs, taken before TCRalphabeta/CD19-depleted stem cell transplant. All receptors come from a child aged 2-9 years with inherited bone marrow failure, due to receive a stem cell transplant.

This clonotype was counted at least ten times. The chain links TRBV9 to TRBJ2-3; 8 nucleotides align to TRBD2. CDR3 length: 13 residues. After removal of 7 bases from V and 4 bases from J, the junction contained 5 bases not matched to a gene. The germline gives CDR1 SGDLS, CDR2 YYNGEE. In DNA, the CDR3 is TGTGCCAGCCAAGCGGGAGCGGCAGATACGCAGTATTTT. It encodes CASQAGAADTQYF.

This clonotype was seen repeatedly, ten times or more. This sequence joins TRBV6-2 or TRBV6-3 and TRBJ2-1; 10 bases are a match to TRBD2. CDR3 length equals 17 residues. The germline V gene encodes CDR1 MNHEY and CDR2 SVGEGT. Losses at the gene ends were 2 bases for V and 6 bases for J; bases not matched to a gene: 10. The CDR3 spells CASSYPLPGLASNEQFF. CDR3 coding DNA: TGTGCCAGCAGTTACCCTTTACCGGGACTAGCGAGCAATGAGCAGTTCTTC.

The sample holds many counts of this clonotype. The rearrangement links TRBV29-1 to TRBJ2-3; TRBD2 matches 7 bases. The germline V gene has CDR1 SQVTM and CDR2 ANQGSEA. This CDR3 is built from 12 residues. Trimming took 6 bases from V and 4 from J; bases not matched to a gene: 4. The CDR3: CSVVAGPDTQYF. The CDR3 DNA follows: TGCAGCGTCGTAGCGGGCCCAGATACGCAGTATTTT.

This clonotype came up many times. The CDR3 nucleotides read TGCGCCAGCAGCCAAGAGCACAGGCTCTCATCAAAATACAATGAGCAGTTCTTC. It is translated as CASSQEHRLSSKYNEQFF. The chain links TRBV4-3 to TRBJ2-1; D may be TRBD1 (5 bases). The CDR3 sequence is 18 residues long. The germline V and J ends were trimmed by 0 bases and 4 bases, with 19 bases remaining between them. Germline V gene sequence: CDR1 LGHNA, CDR2 YSLEER.

The chain carries TRBV6-2 or TRBV6-3 and TRBJ2-1; 13 bases are a match to TRBD2. CDR1 is MNHEY and CDR2 is SVGEGT in the germline V gene. The junction had 9 bases not matched to a gene; V was cut back by 6 bases and J by 7 bases. The CDR3 loop spans 16 amino acids. The CDR3 spells CASRGLAGSLLNEQFF. DNA for the CDR3: TGTGCCAGCAGGGGACTAGCGGGATCGCTGTTGAATGAGCAGTTCTTC.

In its sample, this clonotype was seen many times. The genes are TRBV5-1 and TRBJ2-7; 7 positions match TRBD1. Germline V gene data show CDR1 as SGHRS and CDR2 as YFSETQ. This CDR3 spans 12 amino acids. Trimming at V came to 2 bases and at J to 6 bases, leaving 2 bases not matched to a gene. This chain's CDR3 is CASSFTGAEQYF. The CDR3 DNA follows: TGCGCCAGCAGCTTCACAGGGGCCGAGCAGTACTTC.

This clonotype was picked up many times. The rearrangement uses TRBV4-2 and TRBJ2-1, with 9 bases lining up with TRBD1. J was trimmed by 6 bases and V by 4 bases; bases with no gene match: 7. Looked up from germline, CDR1 is LGHNA and CDR2 is YNFKEQ. The length of the CDR3 is 15 residues. This CDR3 reads CASSPPMTGGNEQFF. CDR3 nucleotides: TGTGCCAGCAGCCCCCCGATGACAGGGGGCAATGAGCAGTTCTTC.

Comment on this clonotype: The junction shows a germline mismatch at one end, possibly a read error. V usage is TRBV5-1 and J usage is TRBJ2-1; tentatively, D is TRBD2 (6 bases). Germline CDR1 reads SGHRS; CDR2 reads YFSETQ. The CDR3 covers 12 residues. The CDR3 sequence: CTSSLGGHEQFF. The CDR3 nucleotides are TGCACCAGCAGCTTGGGGGGACATGAGCAGTTCTTC.

This clonotype was observed many times. The V and J genes are TRBV12-3 or TRBV12-4 and TRBJ2-2; D is ambiguous. The CDR3 runs 14 residues. Trimming stripped 4 bases from V and 2 bases from J, with 8 bases between. CDR3 DNA sequence: TGTGCCAGCAGTTACCCGACAAACACCGGGGAGCTGTTTTTT. Protein product: CASSYPTNTGELFF.